What follows is one TCR beta chain and its context. In the same sample, other DNA sequences code for this CDR3. This CDR3 is 13 amino acids long. The germline gives CDR1 SGHTA, CDR2 FQGTGA. Trimming took off 2 bases at V and 6 bases at J, with 8 bases between the two ends. Sequenced by immunoSEQ multiplex PCR; TCRdb stores in-frame clones only, minus some. The sample consists of some 1,100,000 clones, approximately 78% of them appearing once. The data originate from a study of shared clonotypes between healthy human individuals. V is TRBV7-3 and J is TRBJ1-5; D uncertain. This TCR came from a man between 18 and 35 years old in good health. Some clones in this sample may be carry-over from other donors' samples. The sequenced sample consisted of memory CD4+ T cells from PBMCs. Subset noted: CD45RA-negative fraction. The CDR3 is CASSLGNGQPQHF. Here the CDR3 DNA reads TGTGCCAGCAGCTTAGGAAATGGTCAGCCCCAGCATTTT.